Listed below are T cell receptor beta chains from one sample, sequenced in a study of blood T cell repertoires in COVID-19. This table comes from immunoSEQ multiplex PCR, and its TCRdb copy is limited to in-frame clones, with some not included. The top ten clones hold less than 3% of a sample with a few hundred thousand clones, around 92% of them seen once. The sequencing sample was made of PBMCs or T cells enriched from blood (not recorded which). Source of these receptors: a woman aged 50 to 60 who had been exposed to COVID-19. Each CDR3 is given with its conserved first and last residue. The D gene is left open where the match is weak. For some rows the clone size is stated as once, few or many, or as a class when expanded; others skip it.

j_call v_call d_call clone_size cdr3_nt cdr3_aa
TRBJ1-1 TRBV29-1 TRBD1 NA TGCAGCGTCGGGACAGCGAACACTGAAGCTTTCTTT CSVGTANTEAFF
TRBJ2-7 TRBV18 NA NA TGTGCCAGCTCACCAACCCCAGGGGACACCTACGAGCAGTACTTC CASSPTPGDTYEQYF
TRBJ2-5 TRBV13 NA NA TGTGCCAGCAGACATCTTGCAGGGTCACAGGAGACCCAGTACTTC CASRHLAGSQETQYF
TRBJ1-6 TRBV27 NA NA TGTGCCAGCAGTTTCCAGGTATATTCACCCCTCCACTTT CASSFQVYSPLHF
TRBJ2-5 TRBV19 NA few TGTGCCAGTAGTCCCGGCGGAGGGGTGGAGACCCAGTACTTC CASSPGGGVETQYF
TRBJ1-2 TRBV3-1/TRBV3-2 NA NA TGTGCCAGCAGCCAAGATGCGGTGGGGCACTATGGCTACACCTTC CASSQDAVGHYGYTF
TRBJ1-5 TRBV7-9 NA NA TGTGCCAGCAGCTTAACAGGCTTCAGCAATCAGCCCCAGCATTTT CASSLTGFSNQPQHF
TRBJ1-3 TRBV3-1/TRBV3-2 NA NA TGTGCCAGCAGCCCCGACTTGGGGCCTGGAAACACCATATATTTT CASSPDLGPGNTIYF
TRBJ2-3 TRBV4-1 NA NA TGCGCCAGCAGCCACTCAGGGATGGGCACAGATACGCAGTATTTT CASSHSGMGTDTQYF
TRBJ1-6 TRBV5-1 NA once TGCGCCAGCAGCTTGTATACAGGGAATAATTCACCCCTCCACTTT CASSLYTGNNSPLHF
TRBJ2-5 TRBV29-1 TRBD2 NA TGCAGCGGCGCCCTTCCGGGACTACAGACCCAGTACTTC CSGALPGLQTQYF
TRBJ1-2 TRBV5-1 NA many TGCGCCAGCACGCGATGGGCCTATAACTATGGCTACACCTTC CASTRWAYNYGYTF
TRBJ1-5 TRBV19 TRBD1 few TGTGCCAGCCAGGCGGGACAGGGTATGTATAGCAATCAGCCCCAGCATTTT CASQAGQGMYSNQPQHF
TRBJ2-1 TRBV28 TRBD1 NA TGTGCCAGCAGCCTCCGGGACAGGGAATGGAATGAGCAGTTCTTC CASSLRDREWNEQFF
TRBJ1-4 TRBV28 NA NA TGTGCCAGCAACTGGGGGGATGAAAAACTGTTTTTT CASNWGDEKLFF
TRBJ2-1 TRBV2 TRBD2 NA TGTGCCAGCAGTGTTAGAGCGGGGGGGCCAGGCAATGAGCAGTTCTTC CASSVRAGGPGNEQFF
TRBJ2-2 TRBV5-1 NA NA TGCGCCAGCAGCACCAGGGGACGTACCGACACCGGGGAGCTGTTTTTT CASSTRGRTDTGELFF
TRBJ2-5 TRBV7-2 TRBD2 NA TGTGCCAGCAGCGGCGGGGGGCCACCCCAAGAGACCCAGTACTTC CASSGGGPPQETQYF
TRBJ2-5 TRBV29-1 NA NA TGCAGCGTTGAAGAGGGGTCCCTAGCACATGAAGAGACCCAGTACTTC CSVEEGSLAHEETQYF
TRBJ1-2 TRBV24-1 TRBD1 NA TGTGCCACCAGTGATCCGACAGGGGGATATGGCTACACCTTC CATSDPTGGYGYTF
TRBJ2-7 TRBV14 TRBD2 NA TGTGCCAGCAGCCAAACAAACCCGCCGACTAGCGGAACCTACGAGCAGTACTTC CASSQTNPPTSGTYEQYF
TRBJ1-5 TRBV19 NA once TGTGCCAGTAGTATAGATCCCGGTCGGGCCCAGCATTTT CASSIDPGRAQHF
TRBJ2-1 TRBV7-2 TRBD2 NA TGTGCCAGCAGCTTCGAGCGGGGGGCTTACAATGAGCAGTTCTTC CASSFERGAYNEQFF
TRBJ1-1 TRBV5-1 NA NA TGCGCCAGCAGCAAGACAGGCCTGGACACTGAAGCTTTCTTT CASSKTGLDTEAFF
TRBJ1-2 TRBV28 TRBD1 NA TGTGCCAGCACCAAGGGGGCAGGCCTTGGCTACACCTTC CASTKGAGLGYTF
TRBJ2-7 TRBV7-2 TRBD1 once TGTGCCAGCAGCTACGACAGGGGCGGGATCTACGAGCAGTACTTC CASSYDRGGIYEQYF
TRBJ1-2 TRBV11-3 TRBD1 NA TGTGCCAGCAGCTCATACCGGGACAGGCTCTATGGCTACACCTTC CASSSYRDRLYGYTF
TRBJ1-5 TRBV2 NA few TGTGCCAGCAGTGAAGCGAAGGCGGGCTGGGGGCCCCAGCATTTT CASSEAKAGWGPQHF
TRBJ2-7 TRBV18 NA NA TGTGCCAGCTCGCCGGTCACAGGACGGCCTAAATCCTACGAGCAGTACTTC CASSPVTGRPKSYEQYF
TRBJ1-6 TRBV5-4 NA few TGTGCCAGCAGCGCCAGACAGGACCCAAATTCACCCCTCCACTTT CASSARQDPNSPLHF
TRBJ1-1 TRBV4-1 NA NA TGCGCCAGCAGCCAAGATTTAGGTATGCGGGTAAACACTGAAGCTTTCTTT CASSQDLGMRVNTEAFF
TRBJ2-3 TRBV7-9 NA NA TGTGCCAGCAGCTTCCCAACACGGCCGTGGAGGGCAGATACGCAGTATTTT CASSFPTRPWRADTQYF
TRBJ2-1 TRBV11-3 TRBD1 NA TGTGCCAGCAGCTTAGTCGGCGACAGGGGGGGCGAGCAGTTCTTC CASSLVGDRGGEQFF
TRBJ1-1 TRBV18 NA NA TGTGCCAGCTCACCCGGTGTCTTTGAAGCTTTCTTT CASSPGVFEAFF
TRBJ1-5 TRBV6-5 NA NA TGTGCCAGCACCCGGCCCGGGGGAGCCCAGCATTTT CASTRPGGAQHF
TRBJ2-2 TRBV28 NA NA TGTGCCAGCCTTGACAGGTGGGGGACCGGGGAGCTGTTTTTT CASLDRWGTGELFF